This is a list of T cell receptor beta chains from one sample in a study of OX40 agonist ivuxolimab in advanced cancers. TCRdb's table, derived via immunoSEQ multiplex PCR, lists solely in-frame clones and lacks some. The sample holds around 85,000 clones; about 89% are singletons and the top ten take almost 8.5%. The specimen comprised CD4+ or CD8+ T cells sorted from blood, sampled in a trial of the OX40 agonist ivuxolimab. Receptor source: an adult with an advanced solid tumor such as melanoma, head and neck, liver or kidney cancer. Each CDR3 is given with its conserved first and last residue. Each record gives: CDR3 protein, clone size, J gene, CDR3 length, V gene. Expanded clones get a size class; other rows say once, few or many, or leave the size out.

cdr3_aa: CASSSRPDRTSYEQYF
clone_size: .
j_call: .
cdr3_length: 16
v_call: TRBV7-9

cdr3_aa: CSVDTGEGVEQFF
clone_size: .
j_call: TRBJ2-1
cdr3_length: 13
v_call: TRBV29-1

cdr3_aa: CASSLGVGEQFF
clone_size: .
j_call: TRBJ2-1
cdr3_length: 12
v_call: TRBV7-3

cdr3_aa: CASRLGTAESYEQYF
clone_size: .
j_call: TRBJ2-7
cdr3_length: 15
v_call: TRBV5-1

cdr3_aa: CASSYGAKNIQYF
clone_size: .
j_call: TRBJ2-4
cdr3_length: 13
v_call: TRBV6-5

cdr3_aa: CASSPGGENTEAFF
clone_size: once
j_call: TRBJ1-1
cdr3_length: 14
v_call: TRBV4-3

cdr3_aa: CAWSNTGKQPQHF
clone_size: many
j_call: TRBJ1-5
cdr3_length: 13
v_call: TRBV30

cdr3_aa: CASSFSLGSEAFF
clone_size: once
j_call: TRBJ1-1
cdr3_length: 13
v_call: TRBV28

cdr3_aa: CASSYWDRSEAFF
clone_size: .
j_call: TRBJ1-1
cdr3_length: 13
v_call: TRBV6-6

cdr3_aa: CASSVGLGTDTQYF
clone_size: .
j_call: TRBJ2-3
cdr3_length: 14
v_call: TRBV9

cdr3_aa: CAWSVSGRYRYGYTF
clone_size: .
j_call: TRBJ1-2
cdr3_length: 15
v_call: TRBV30

cdr3_aa: CASSLAGTNEKLFF
clone_size: once
j_call: TRBJ1-4
cdr3_length: 14
v_call: TRBV28

cdr3_aa: CASSDSEQFF
clone_size: .
j_call: TRBJ2-1
cdr3_length: 10
v_call: TRBV6-6

cdr3_aa: CASSQRTHYGYTF
clone_size: .
j_call: TRBJ1-2
cdr3_length: 13
v_call: TRBV28

cdr3_aa: CASSWSGFTPTDTQYF
clone_size: .
j_call: TRBJ2-3
cdr3_length: 16
v_call: TRBV28

cdr3_aa: CATSRALSSGTGKLGTQYF
clone_size: once
j_call: TRBJ2-3
cdr3_length: 19
v_call: TRBV15

cdr3_aa: CASSIPTAAYGYTF
clone_size: .
j_call: TRBJ1-2
cdr3_length: 14
v_call: TRBV28

cdr3_aa: CASSAPHMGAETEAFF
clone_size: .
j_call: TRBJ1-1
cdr3_length: 16
v_call: TRBV28

cdr3_aa: CASSPPQGTGFWGFYGYTF
clone_size: .
j_call: TRBJ1-2
cdr3_length: 19
v_call: TRBV19

cdr3_aa: CASSQGGNYGYTF
clone_size: .
j_call: TRBJ1-2
cdr3_length: 13
v_call: TRBV4-2

cdr3_aa: CASSGGGLGNYGYTF
clone_size: .
j_call: TRBJ1-2
cdr3_length: 15
v_call: TRBV6-4

cdr3_aa: CASSSPGTEEFF
clone_size: .
j_call: TRBJ2-1
cdr3_length: 12
v_call: TRBV11-2

cdr3_aa: CAWSVGAGTSGITPFF
clone_size: once
j_call: TRBJ2-1
cdr3_length: 16
v_call: TRBV30

cdr3_aa: CASSQASGGGYNSPLHF
clone_size: .
j_call: TRBJ1-6
cdr3_length: 17
v_call: TRBV4-3

cdr3_aa: CASLTSDQYNEQFF
clone_size: .
j_call: TRBJ2-1
cdr3_length: 14
v_call: TRBV13

cdr3_aa: CASSDLRGSNQPQHF
clone_size: .
j_call: TRBJ1-5
cdr3_length: 15
v_call: TRBV6-1

cdr3_aa: CASSLGPRREAFF
clone_size: .
j_call: TRBJ1-1
cdr3_length: 13
v_call: TRBV7-9

cdr3_aa: CAISERFRDRGNEQFF
clone_size: .
j_call: TRBJ2-1
cdr3_length: 16
v_call: TRBV10-3

cdr3_aa: CASSSPGSAYEQYF
clone_size: .
j_call: TRBJ2-7
cdr3_length: 14
v_call: TRBV13

cdr3_aa: CASSQAGSPDNEQFF
clone_size: .
j_call: TRBJ2-1
cdr3_length: 15
v_call: TRBV4-3

cdr3_aa: CASSLGENAEAFF
clone_size: .
j_call: TRBJ1-1
cdr3_length: 13
v_call: TRBV6-5

cdr3_aa: CASSPGTGLDEQYF
clone_size: .
j_call: TRBJ2-7
cdr3_length: 14
v_call: TRBV27

cdr3_aa: CASSLRQIGGNQPQHF
clone_size: .
j_call: TRBJ1-5
cdr3_length: 16
v_call: TRBV28

cdr3_aa: CASKTAGISLETQYF
clone_size: .
j_call: TRBJ2-5
cdr3_length: 15
v_call: TRBV28

cdr3_aa: CASSVDGGANVLTF
clone_size: .
j_call: TRBJ2-6
cdr3_length: 14
v_call: TRBV9

cdr3_aa: CASSLRTGENTGELFF
clone_size: .
j_call: TRBJ2-2
cdr3_length: 16
v_call: TRBV5-8

cdr3_aa: CASSLTSLDYNEQFF
clone_size: .
j_call: TRBJ2-1
cdr3_length: 15
v_call: TRBV27

cdr3_aa: CASSHDRGDQPQHF
clone_size: .
j_call: TRBJ1-5
cdr3_length: 14
v_call: TRBV4-3

cdr3_aa: CASSQDGEQYF
clone_size: .
j_call: TRBJ2-7
cdr3_length: 11
v_call: TRBV4-3

cdr3_aa: CASSSTGSSYEQYF
clone_size: .
j_call: TRBJ2-7
cdr3_length: 14
v_call: TRBV27

cdr3_aa: CASSYAGNTIYF
clone_size: once
j_call: TRBJ1-3
cdr3_length: 12
v_call: TRBV28

cdr3_aa: CASSFPRTEANYGYTF
clone_size: .
j_call: TRBJ1-2
cdr3_length: 16
v_call: TRBV28

cdr3_aa: CSTCTVSSYNEQFF
clone_size: .
j_call: TRBJ2-1
cdr3_length: 14
v_call: TRBV29-1

cdr3_aa: CAWSLPWGLGYGYTF
clone_size: .
j_call: TRBJ1-2
cdr3_length: 15
v_call: TRBV30